The 20 T cell receptor beta chains below come from one sample, sequenced in a study of blood T cells in healthy people across ages. Alongside a J-beta primer mix, a sample-barcoded 5' primer served in a second PCR lasting about 6 to 12 cycles. Via MiXCR, TCRdb re-called the 5' RACE reads, giving one row per CDR3 protein. The repertoire holds about 1,000,000 distinct CDR3 sequences, with more than 35% as singletons. Material: blood. The receptors stem from a woman aged 60-75 years in good health.

The chain has TRBV5-1 and TRBJ2-1, with D perhaps matching TRBD1 (5 bases). V was cut by 0 bases and J by 10 bases, with 17 bases left in between. This CDR3 contains 15 residues. Per germline, CDR1 SGHRS and CDR2 YFSETQ. The CDR3 region has the DNA TGCGCCAGCAGCTTGGGAATTGGGGCGTTTGTAGAGCAGTTCTTC. It specifies CASSLGIGAFVEQFF.

This clonotype was seen a few times. The chain employs TRBV5-6 and TRBJ2-5; TRBD2 matches 9 bases. The J call is in doubt because the DNA end fits TRBJ2-7 better. The V gene's germline CDR1 is SGHDT and CDR2 YYEEEE. The CDR3 has 15 residues. The CDR3 DNA reads as TGTGCCAGCAGCCAGATAGCGGGGGCCTACTACGAGCAGTACTTC. Amino acid sequence: CASSQIAGAYYEQYF.

This clonotype has just a few counts. J is TRBJ2-4 and V is TRBV5-4, with TRBD2 matching over 9 bases. The CDR3 totals 14 residues. The V gene's germline CDR1 is SGHNT and CDR2 YYREEE (reference sequence). The V and J ends lost 0 bases and 7 bases, in that order; junction bases with no gene match: 2. The DNA for the CDR3 is TGTGCCAGCAGCTTGGGCGCGGGAGGGAACATTCAGTACTTC. As protein: CASSLGAGGNIQYF.

The chain recombines TRBV13 with TRBJ2-7; the match to TRBD2 covers 7 bases. Germline CDR1 and CDR2: PRHDT and FYEKMQ (reference sequence). After removal of 10 bases from V and 4 bases from J, the junction contained 7 bases not matched to a gene. The CDR3 length is 12 residues. The CDR3 DNA reads as TGTGCCACTGAGAGCGGGAAATACGAGCAGTACTTC. Amino acids: CATESGKYEQYF.

CDR3 protein: CSARVTGSVQETQYF. The CDR3 region has the DNA TGCAGTGCTAGAGTCACAGGGTCAGTCCAAGAGACCCAGTACTTC. This chain uses TRBV20-1 with TRBJ2-5; D is possibly TRBD1 (6 bases). Germline V gene lookup returns CDR1 DFQATT and CDR2 SNEGSKA (reference sequence). Trimming stripped 1 base from V and 1 base from J, with 13 bases between. CDR3 length equals 15 residues.

The DNA for the CDR3 is TGTGCCAGCAGCCTTGACCCCGACCTAGCCAAAAACATTCAGTACTTC. Amino acid sequence: CASSLDPDLAKNIQYF. V is TRBV5-4 and J is TRBJ2-4; no firm D call. The CDR3 runs 16 residues. V was shortened by 4 bases and J by 0 bases, with 14 bases between the two germline ends. Germline V gives CDR1 SGHNT, CDR2 YYREEE (reference sequence). Supplemented by reference TRBV5-4 and TRBJ2-4, the full variable domain reads ETGVTQSPTHLIKTRGQQVTLRCSSQSGHNTVSWYQQALGQGPQFIFQYYREEENGRGNFPPRFSGLQFPNYSSELNVNALELDDSALYLCASSLDPDLAKNIQYFGAGTRLSVL.

The chain combines TRBV4-2 with TRBJ2-7; TRBD1 agrees at 7 bases. V trimming: 1 base; J trimming: 3 bases; junction bases outside the gene matches: 21. CDR1 and CDR2 from the germline V gene are LGHNA and YNFKEQ. The CDR3 spans 20 residues. DNA for the CDR3: TGTGCCAGCAGCCAAGGTGAGGTGACAGGGACCATGAGGGTCTACTACGAGCAGTACTTC. It yields the protein CASSQGEVTGTMRVYYEQYF.

The gene calls are TRBV18 and TRBJ2-7; no clear D gene. The length of the CDR3 is 15 residues. Germline CDR1 is KGHSH and CDR2 is LQKENI. With 2 bases removed from V and 2 bases from J, the gap between germline ends came to 13 bases. CDR3 region: CASSPINMVTYEQYF. CDR3 DNA: TGTGCCAGCTCACCAATCAACATGGTTACCTACGAGCAGTACTTC. Supplemented by reference TRBV18 and TRBJ2-7, the full variable domain reads NAGVMQNPRHLVRRRGQEARLRCSPMKGHSHVYWYRQLPEEGLKFMVYLQKENIIDESGMPKERFSAEFPKEGPSILRIQQVVRGDSAAYFCASSPINMVTYEQYFGPGTRLTVT.

The V and J genes are TRBV12-3 or TRBV12-4 and TRBJ2-3; 7 bases map to TRBD1. This CDR3 comprises 16 residues. Unmatched junction bases numbered 7, after V lost 3 bases and J lost 1 base. The CDR3 nucleotides are TGTGCCAGCAGTTTTAAAGGGACAGAGGGCACAGATACGCAGTATTTT. It yields the protein CASSFKGTEGTDTQYF.

The chain carries TRBV2 and TRBJ2-7, with unresolved D. The J call is in doubt because the DNA end fits TRBJ2-5 better. This CDR3 is built from 12 residues. Germline V lookup: CDR1 SNHLY, CDR2 FYNNEI. CDR3 in amino acids: CASSEWRETQYF. DNA of the CDR3: TGTGCCAGCAGTGAGTGGCGGGAGACCCAGTACTTC.

This clonotype showed up just a few times. This chain connects TRBV5-1 to TRBJ2-5; TRBD2 aligns across 10 bases. With 4 bases clipped from V and 5 bases from J, the junction kept 8 bases outside the gene matches. CDR1 and CDR2 (germline): SGHRS, YFSETQ. The CDR3 is made up of 15 amino acids. CDR3 in DNA: TGCGCCAGCAGCCCCCATAGCGGGAGGAAGGAGACCCAGTACTTC. Protein: CASSPHSGRKETQYF.

The V and J genes are TRBV18 and TRBJ2-4, with D perhaps TRBD1 (6 bases). The DNA end is a closer match to TRBJ2-5, so the J assignment may be wrong. Germline assignment: CDR1 KGHSH and CDR2 LQKENI. The CDR3 runs to 14 residues. The CDR3 sequence: CASSTLGQRETQYF. In DNA, the CDR3 is TGTGCCAGCTCAACCCTCGGACAGAGAGAGACCCAGTACTTC.

This clonotype was observed a single time. V is TRBV10-2 and J is TRBJ2-3; D may match TRBD1 or TRBD2 (5 bases each). The CDR3 consists of 13 residues. Germline V CDR1 and CDR2: WSHSY, SAAADI. V was clipped by 9 bases and J by 3 bases, with 13 bases between them. The CDR3 DNA is TGCGCCAGAAGCAGGGACCTTACAGATACGCAGTATTTT. Amino acids: CARSRDLTDTQYF.

The J gene is TRBJ2-7, the V gene TRBV20-1, with 7 bases matching TRBD2. This CDR3 is built from 14 residues. With 1 base clipped from V and 6 bases from J, the junction kept 9 bases outside the gene matches. Germline CDR1 is DFQATT and CDR2 is SNEGSKA (reference sequence). CDR3 sequence: CSARGLAVISEQYF. DNA of the CDR3: TGCAGTGCTAGAGGCCTAGCGGTTATCTCCGAGCAGTACTTC.

The sample holds a few counts of this clonotype. This chain uses TRBV14 with TRBJ2-1; 8 bases match TRBD1. This CDR3 region has 13 residues. V shed 7 bases and J 9 bases; nucleotides not matched to a gene: 8. Germline CDR1 SGHDN, CDR2 FVKESK. The CDR3 coding sequence is TGTGCCAGCACAAACTCACAGGGGGGTGAGCAGTTCTTC. It encodes CASTNSQGGEQFF.

The chain combines TRBV30 with TRBJ2-3; D uncertain. The germline gives CDR1 GTSNPN, CDR2 SVGIG (reference sequence). The CDR3 loop spans 15 amino acids. The V end lost 0 bases, the J end lost 3 bases, and 13 bases lay between the germline ends. CDR3 in DNA: TGTGCCTGGAGTGTACGAGGCGGTCAAACAGATACGCAGTATTTT. It specifies CAWSVRGGQTDTQYF. The variable domain in full, completed from reference TRBV30 and TRBJ2-3, reads SQTIHQWPATLVQPVGSPLSLECTVEGTSNPNLYWYRQAAGRGLQLLFYSVGIGQISSEVPQNLSASRPQDRQFILSSKKLLLSDSGFYLCAWSVRGGQTDTQYFGPGTRLTVL.

This clonotype was counted between two and nine times. The chain employs TRBV10-2 and TRBJ2-4; TRBD2 aligns across 7 bases. V lost 2 bases, J lost 0 bases, and 13 bases stayed unmatched. CDR3 length equals 19 residues. The germline V gene encodes CDR1 WSHSY and CDR2 SAAADI. Written as DNA, the CDR3 is TGCGCCAGCAGTGAGGTGGGGGGAGGGGCAAAACTAGCCAAAAACATTCAGTACTTC. Its translation is CASSEVGGGAKLAKNIQYF.

This chain connects TRBV4-1 to TRBJ2-7, with D tentatively TRBD1 (5 bases). The length of the CDR3 is 17 residues. Germline CDR1 MGHRA, CDR2 YSYEKL. Trimming left V 0 bases short and J 3 bases short, with 18 bases between. DNA for the CDR3: TGCGCCAGCAGCCAAGATTTTGGACATGGCAAATTCTACGAGCAGTACTTC. As protein: CASSQDFGHGKFYEQYF.

This clonotype has more than one count but fewer than ten. V usage is TRBV27 and J usage is TRBJ2-5, with TRBD2 identical over 14 bases. The CDR3 loop spans 17 amino acids. Germline assignment: CDR1 MNHEY and CDR2 SMNVEV (reference sequence). V was clipped by 0 bases and J by 3 bases; unmatched bases: 3. As DNA, the CDR3 is TGTGCCAGCAGTTTATCGGGGACTAGCGGGGGAGAAGAGACCCAGTACTTC. This codes for CASSLSGTSGGEETQYF.

The rearrangement uses TRBV29-1 and TRBJ2-5, with D unclear. Trimming cost V 4 bases and J 11 bases, with 29 bases left between them. Germline-derived CDR1 and CDR2 are SQVTM and ANQGSEA. The CDR3 sequence is 16 residues long. The CDR3: CSVGLLRRLGLNEQYF. The CDR3 nucleotides are TGCAGCGTTGGGCTACTGAGACGGCTAGGCCTCAATGAGCAGTACTTC.